One and the same sample provided the 22 T cell receptor beta chains below, sequenced in a study of post-analysis software for immune sequencing data. No antigen has been identified for these receptors. The TCR beta cDNA libraries contained unique molecular identifiers. Each CDR3 protein is one row after TCRdb ran MiXCR on the PCR reads. The sample carries 650,000 to 850,000 distinct CDR3 sequences, approximately 44% recorded once. Overall study findings and caveats: Five or six TRBV segments appeared more often in patients than in controls, and TRBV5-6, TRBV5-1 and TRBV20-1 were among these.

The sample taken for sequencing was blood. These receptors were obtained from a girl between 10 and 17 years old with multiple sclerosis.

V usage is TRBV20-1 and J usage is TRBJ2-4, with D uncertain. Germline V gene data show CDR1 as DFQATT and CDR2 as SNEGSKA (reference sequence). The CDR3 consists of 14 residues. The germline V and J ends were trimmed by 3 bases and 0 bases, with 9 bases remaining between them. The CDR3 loop is CSASKSVAKNIQYF. The CDR3 nucleotides read TGCAGTGCTAGTAAAAGCGTAGCCAAAAACATTCAGTACTTC.

This clonotype was counted once. The rearrangement uses TRBV6-5 and TRBJ2-3; 11 nucleotides line up with TRBD2. Germline loops: CDR1 MNHEY, CDR2 SVGAGI. V shed 0 bases and J 3 bases; nucleotides not matched to a gene: 8. The CDR3 totals 18 residues. The CDR3 sequence is CASSYSPSGRFSTDTQYF. In DNA form, the CDR3 reads TGTGCCAGCAGTTACTCGCCTAGCGGGAGGTTCAGTACAGATACGCAGTATTTT.

V usage is TRBV30 and J usage is TRBJ2-5; the D is unclear. This CDR3 contains 12 residues. CDR1 is GTSNPN, CDR2 SVGIG, per germline (reference sequence). V was shortened by 3 bases and J by 5 bases, with 10 bases between the two germline ends. The CDR3 coding sequence is TGTGCCTGGAGAGGTCTCCGGGAGACCCAGTACTTC. It specifies CAWRGLRETQYF.

On this clonotype: Relative to the germline gene, one junction end is altered; a read error may explain this. The chain couples TRBV29-1 to TRBJ2-1; no firm D call. Germline-derived CDR1 and CDR2 are SQVTM and ANQGSEA. This CDR3 has 13 residues. CDR3 bases: TGCGGCGTTGAAGATCCGTTTCCCAATGAGCAGTTCTTC. It codes for CGVEDPFPNEQFF.

CDR3 residues: CASATSTDTQYF. Here the CDR3 DNA reads TGTGCCAGCGCTACTAGCACAGATACGCAGTATTTT. J is TRBJ2-3 and V is TRBV7-2; no definite D call. This CDR3 has 12 amino acids. Trimming took off 8 bases at V and 0 bases at J, with 6 bases between the two ends. Per the germline V gene, CDR1 is SGHTA and CDR2 is FQGNSA.

The chain carries TRBV20-1 and TRBJ1-2; 7 bases match TRBD1. Trimming cost V 6 bases and J 7 bases; bases outside gene matches: 11. Germline assignment: CDR1 DFQATT and CDR2 SNEGSKA (reference sequence). The CDR3 covers 13 residues. For the CDR3, the DNA is TGCAGTGCCTGGGACAGCTCTTCCGCTGGCTACACCTTC. Translating it yields CSAWDSSSAGYTF.

This clonotype turned up a few times. The chain employs TRBV27 and TRBJ2-7; 10 nucleotides line up with TRBD1. Germline CDR1 is MNHEY and CDR2 is SMNVEV (reference sequence). The CDR3 contains 16 residues. Trimming removed 2 bases from V and 2 bases from J; junction bases left unmatched: 6. The CDR3 loop reads CASSLGDRGGTYEQYF. Here the CDR3 DNA reads TGTGCCAGCAGTTTAGGGGACAGGGGAGGCACCTACGAGCAGTACTTC.

This clonotype was recorded a few times. This chain uses TRBV4-1 with TRBJ2-5; possible D gene TRBD1, 5 bases. Germline V gives CDR1 MGHRA, CDR2 YSYEKL. The germline V and J ends were trimmed by 0 bases and 4 bases, with 12 bases remaining between them. This CDR3 spans 15 amino acids. As DNA, the CDR3 is TGCGCCAGCAGCCAAGACAGGGTTTTGAGAGAGACCCAGTACTTC. It specifies CASSQDRVLRETQYF.

This clonotype was seen only a few times. J is TRBJ1-5 and V is TRBV28; D is uncertain. The CDR3 covers 12 residues. Germline-derived CDR1 and CDR2 are MDHEN and SYDVKM. V was trimmed by 10 bases and J by 2 bases, leaving 9 bases between them. This CDR3 is CATSTGNQPQHF. The CDR3 DNA sequence: TGTGCCACCTCGACCGGCAATCAGCCCCAGCATTTT.

A few counts support this clonotype. This sequence joins TRBV20-1 and TRBJ2-3, with a tentative D call TRBD2 (5 bases). V shed 8 bases and J shed 2 bases, with 17 bases lying between them. Germline V gene sequence: CDR1 DFQATT, CDR2 SNEGSKA (reference sequence). This CDR3 has 14 residues. The DNA for the CDR3 is TGCAGTCCTCGGACTCACACCTCCACAGATACGCAGTATTTT. Protein: CSPRTHTSTDTQYF.

This clonotype was seen a handful of times. The chain couples TRBV3-1 to TRBJ2-7; D perhaps matches TRBD1 (5 bases). CDR3 length: 14 amino acids. The V end lost 1 base, the J end lost 1 base, and 8 bases lay between the germline ends. The germline CDR1 and CDR2 sequences are LGHDT and YNNKEL (reference sequence). The CDR3 region has the DNA TGTGCCAGCAGCCAAGTCAGGGATTCCTACGAGCAGTACTTC. Protein product: CASSQVRDSYEQYF.

This chain links TRBV29-1 with TRBJ2-7; perhaps TRBD2 as D (6 bases). Germline loops: CDR1 SQVTM, CDR2 ANQGSEA. The V end lost 2 bases, the J end lost 4 bases, and 12 bases lay between the germline ends. The CDR3 extends over 13 amino acids. In nucleotides, the CDR3 is TGCAGCGTTGAATCGGGGGAACCTTACGAGCAGTACTTC. It yields the protein CSVESGEPYEQYF.

The chain links TRBV6-2 or TRBV6-3 to TRBJ1-5; D unresolved. V lost 2 bases, J lost 4 bases, and 18 bases lay in between. The CDR3 runs 17 residues. CDR1 MNHEY and CDR2 SVGEGT come from the germline V gene. The CDR3 nucleotides are TGTGCCAGCAGTTACCCACAACCTCGACACGTGAATCAGCCCCAGCATTTT. Translation gives CASSYPQPRHVNQPQHF.

This clonotype has only a few counts. The chain combines TRBV15 with TRBJ2-5, with 7 bases that match TRBD1. With the DNA end fitting TRBJ2-4 better, the J assignment may be wrong. CDR1 and CDR2 from the germline V gene are LNHNV and YYDKDF (reference sequence). There are 14 residues in the CDR3. CDR3 residues: CATSRGHRGNIQYF. In nucleotides, the CDR3 is TGTGCCACCAGCAGAGGTCACAGGGGCAACATTCAGTACTTC.

This clonotype was counted a few times. The V call is TRBV15, the J call TRBJ2-4; 7 bases line up with TRBD1. The DNA matches TRBJ2-7 better at its end, which makes the J call doubtful. This CDR3 spans 18 amino acids. CDR1 and CDR2 from the germline V gene are LNHNV and YYDKDF (reference sequence). The CDR3 reads CATSRDYRDRADTYEQYF. The CDR3 nucleotides are TGTGCCACCAGCAGAGATTACAGGGACAGAGCTGATACCTACGAGCAGTACTTC.

There are many counts of this clonotype. The junction differs from germline at one of its ends, possibly a read error. The chain uses TRBV29-1 and TRBJ2-1, with TRBD2 as a possible D gene (6 bases). CDR1 is SQVTM, CDR2 ANQGSEA, per germline. The CDR3 runs 14 residues. This chain's CDR3 is CSVGGGSSYNEQFF. The DNA for the CDR3 is TGCAGTGTTGGTGGGGGGTCCTCCTACAATGAGCAGTTCTTC.

The rearrangement links TRBV29-1 to TRBJ2-3; D may correspond to TRBD1 or TRBD2 (5 bases each). V was shortened by 7 bases and J by 2 bases, with 10 bases between the two germline ends. This CDR3 spans 12 amino acids. Germline CDR1 reads SQVTM; CDR2 reads ANQGSEA. The CDR3, as DNA: TGCAGCGGGTCGGGGCTCACAGATACGCAGTATTTT. Amino acid sequence: CSGSGLTDTQYF.

The CDR3 DNA sequence: TGTGCCAGCAGCCTGCCGGGAGCAGAGACCCAGTACTTC. Its translation is CASSLPGAETQYF. The chain is built from TRBV7-2 and TRBJ2-5, with D perhaps matching TRBD2 (6 bases). Germline assignment: CDR1 SGHTA and CDR2 FQGNSA. CDR3 size: 13 residues. Trimming took off 5 bases at V and 4 bases at J, with 11 bases between the two ends.

This clonotype has just a few counts. V gene TRBV4-2 combines with J gene TRBJ2-5, with D perhaps TRBD1 (5 bases). V was cut by 6 bases and J by 4 bases, with 18 bases left in between. CDR1 and CDR2 from the germline V gene are LGHNA and YNFKEQ. The CDR3 sequence is 15 residues long. The CDR3 spells CASSQSPGPGETQYF. The CDR3, as DNA: TGTGCCAGCAGTCAGTCCCCAGGGCCGGGAGAGACCCAGTACTTC.

The chain carries TRBV7-9 and TRBJ1-1; TRBD1 matches 8 bases. This CDR3 contains 16 residues. Germline-derived CDR1 and CDR2 are SEHNR and FQNEAQ (reference sequence). The V gene end was trimmed by 5 bases and the J gene end by 1 base; junction bases not matched to a gene: 9. CDR3 loop: CASSPGTGKSNTEAFF. DNA of the CDR3: TGTGCCAGCAGCCCCGGGACAGGCAAGTCGAACACTGAAGCTTTCTTT.

This chain joins TRBV9 and TRBJ2-7; D is perhaps TRBD2 (6 bases). The V gene lost 4 bases and the J gene lost 6 bases, with 17 bases spanning the gap. The CDR3 sequence is 14 residues long. CDR1 SGDLS and CDR2 YYNGEE come from the germline V gene. This CDR3 is CASSRELAEGEQYF. CDR3 coding DNA: TGTGCCAGCAGCCGTGAACTGGCGGAGGGCGAGCAGTACTTC.

The V call is TRBV18, the J call TRBJ2-1; D gene ambiguous. The germline CDR1 and CDR2 sequences are KGHSH and LQKENI. Trimming stripped 0 bases from V and 4 bases from J, with 10 bases between. There are 15 residues in the CDR3. As DNA, the CDR3 is TGTGCCAGCTCACCACCATCGCAGACTTACAATGAGCAGTTCTTC. It is translated as CASSPPSQTYNEQFF.